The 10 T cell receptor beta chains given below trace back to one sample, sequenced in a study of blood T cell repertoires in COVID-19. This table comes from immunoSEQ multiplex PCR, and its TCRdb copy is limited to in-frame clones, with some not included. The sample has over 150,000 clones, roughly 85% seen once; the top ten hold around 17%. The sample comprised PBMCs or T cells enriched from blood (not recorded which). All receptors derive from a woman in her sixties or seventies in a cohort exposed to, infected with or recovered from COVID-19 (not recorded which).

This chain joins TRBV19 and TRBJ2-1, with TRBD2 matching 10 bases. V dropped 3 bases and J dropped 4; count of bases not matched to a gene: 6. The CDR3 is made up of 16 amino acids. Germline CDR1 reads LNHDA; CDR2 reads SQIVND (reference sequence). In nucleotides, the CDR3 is TGTGCCAGTAGTATCGTACTAGCGGGGCTTTACAATGAGCAGTTCTTC. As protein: CASSIVLAGLYNEQFF.

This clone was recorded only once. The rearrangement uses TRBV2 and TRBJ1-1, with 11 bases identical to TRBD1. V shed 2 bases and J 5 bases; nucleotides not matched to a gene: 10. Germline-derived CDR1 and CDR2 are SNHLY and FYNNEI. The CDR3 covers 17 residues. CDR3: CASSEWDRGRRVTEAFF. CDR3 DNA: TGTGCCAGCAGTGAATGGGACAGGGGGAGGCGGGTAACTGAAGCTTTCTTT.

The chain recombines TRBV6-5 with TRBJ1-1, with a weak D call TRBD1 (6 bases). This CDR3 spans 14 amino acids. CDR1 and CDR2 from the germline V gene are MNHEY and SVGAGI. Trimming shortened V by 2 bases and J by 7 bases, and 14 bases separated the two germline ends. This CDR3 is CASSYQGRPVEAFF. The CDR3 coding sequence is TGTGCCAGCAGTTACCAGGGGCGCCCGGTTGAAGCTTTCTTT.

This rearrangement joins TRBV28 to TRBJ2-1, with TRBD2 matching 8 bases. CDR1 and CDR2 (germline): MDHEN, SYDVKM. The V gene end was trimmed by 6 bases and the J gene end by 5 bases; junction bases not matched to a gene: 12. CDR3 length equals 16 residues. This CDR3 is CASSPIQAGANNEQFF. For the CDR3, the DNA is TGTGCCAGCAGCCCTATTCAAGCGGGAGCCAACAATGAGCAGTTCTTC.

The CDR3 region has the DNA TGTGCCAACTCGCAATTTTCCCGGGACAGGGGCCGTGAAAAACTGTTTTTT. Protein: CANSQFSRDRGREKLFF. The gene calls are TRBV5-6 and TRBJ1-4; 10 nucleotides align to TRBD1. This CDR3 spans 17 amino acids. Germline V gives CDR1 SGHDT, CDR2 YYEEEE. The V gene end was trimmed by 9 bases and the J gene end by 7 bases; junction bases not matched to a gene: 18.

The CDR3 sequence is CASSLASRNYGYTF. As DNA, the CDR3 is TGTGCCAGCAGCCTTGCGAGCAGGAACTATGGCTACACCTTC. The V gene is TRBV9, the J gene TRBJ1-2, with D uncertain. V shed 4 bases and J shed 2 bases, with 12 bases lying between them. The CDR3 sequence is 14 residues long. Germline CDR1 SGDLS, CDR2 YYNGEE.

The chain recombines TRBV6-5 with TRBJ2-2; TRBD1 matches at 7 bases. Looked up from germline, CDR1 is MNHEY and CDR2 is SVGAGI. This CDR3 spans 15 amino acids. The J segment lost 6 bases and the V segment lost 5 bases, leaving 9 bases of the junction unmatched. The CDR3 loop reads CASSPGQLIAGELFF. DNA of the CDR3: TGTGCCAGCAGTCCGGGACAGCTTATTGCCGGGGAGCTGTTTTTT.

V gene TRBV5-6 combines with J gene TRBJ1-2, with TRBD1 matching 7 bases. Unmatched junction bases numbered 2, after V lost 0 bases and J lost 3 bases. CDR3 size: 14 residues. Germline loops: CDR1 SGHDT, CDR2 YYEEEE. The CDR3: CASSLVDRDYGYTF. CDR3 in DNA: TGTGCCAGCAGCTTGGTAGACAGGGACTATGGCTACACCTTC. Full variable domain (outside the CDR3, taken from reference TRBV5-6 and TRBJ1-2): DAGVTQSPTHLIKTRGQQVTLRCSPKSGHDTVSWYQQALGQGPQFIFQYYEEEERQRGNFPDRFSGHQFPNYSSELNVNALLLGDSALYLCASSLVDRDYGYTFGSGTRLTVV.

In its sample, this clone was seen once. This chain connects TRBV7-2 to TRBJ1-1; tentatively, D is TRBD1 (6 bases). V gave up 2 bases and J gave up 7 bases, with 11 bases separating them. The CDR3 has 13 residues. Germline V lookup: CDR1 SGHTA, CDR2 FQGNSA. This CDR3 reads CASSLMDRHEAFF. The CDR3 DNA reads TGTGCCAGCAGCTTAATGGACAGACATGAAGCTTTCTTT.

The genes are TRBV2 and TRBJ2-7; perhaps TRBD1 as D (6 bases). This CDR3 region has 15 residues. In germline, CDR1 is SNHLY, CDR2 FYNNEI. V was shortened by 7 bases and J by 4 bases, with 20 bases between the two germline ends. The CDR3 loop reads CASKPAQGLLYEQYF. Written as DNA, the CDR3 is TGTGCCAGCAAGCCCGCTCAGGGGTTATTGTACGAGCAGTACTTC. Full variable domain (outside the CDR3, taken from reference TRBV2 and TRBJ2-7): EPEVTQTPSHQVTQMGQEVILRCVPISNHLYFYWYRQILGQKVEFLVSFYNNEISEKSEIFDDQFSVERPDGSNFTLKIRSTKLEDSAMYFCASKPAQGLLYEQYFGPGTRLTVT.